This T cell receptor (beta chain) was recovered during a study of blood T cell repertoires in COVID-19. Study information: The United States, Italy and Spain were the sources of the acute and convalescent COVID-19 samples. In each case, the material was cDNA or gDNA derived from T cells, B-cell-depleted T cells, or PBMCs.

Clones were sequenced by immunoSEQ multiplex PCR, and TCRdb holds only the in-frame ones, with some missing. The table lists 230,000 or so clones, roughly 89% of them singletons. Germline V gene data show CDR1 as KGHSH and CDR2 as LQKENI. With V trimmed by 3 bases and J by 0 bases, 7 bases remained unmatched. The CDR3 is made up of 16 amino acids. Seattle researchers signed up patients amid active infection and tracked them longitudinally. Material: peripheral blood. This sequence was found in an older woman with COVID-19, enrolled during active disease. This rearrangement joins TRBV18 to TRBJ1-1, with 7 bases that match TRBD1. CDR3 coding DNA: TGTGCCAGCTCACCCCTGGGGGACAGTATGAACACTGAAGCTTTCTTT. Encoded protein: CASSPLGDSMNTEAFF. Variable domain in full (rest from reference TRBV18 and TRBJ1-1): NAGVMQNPRHLVRRRGQEARLRCSPMKGHSHVYWYRQLPEEGLKFMVYLQKENIIDESGMPKERFSAEFPKEGPSILRIQQVVRGDSAAYFCASSPLGDSMNTEAFFGQGTRLTVV.